This record looks at one TCR beta chain sequence and its context. This specimen belongs to a study of blood T cells in healthy people across ages. All donors came from Russia, were Caucasian and healthy, and spanned ages about 6 to 95. Next came a second PCR, run for about 6 to 12 cycles, which used a sample-barcoded 5' primer along with a J-beta primer mix. Each CDR3 protein gets one entry after TCRdb re-called the 5' RACE reads with MiXCR. The data show about 1.8 million distinct CDR3 sequences, with roughly 52% seen just once and 2.1% held by the top ten. This CDR3 comprises 16 residues. The ends lost 0 bases at V and 8 bases at J; junction bases unmatched: 10. In germline, CDR1 is SQVTM, CDR2 ANQGSEA.

The sample taken for sequencing was blood. The receptor was isolated from a woman in her forties in good health. This chain connects TRBV29-1 to TRBJ1-2; 12 bases agree with TRBD1. The CDR3 is CSVEDQGQGASGGYTF. As DNA, the CDR3 is TGCAGCGTTGAAGATCAGGGACAGGGGGCGTCGGGGGGCTACACCTTC.